This T cell receptor beta chain was obtained from a study of human T cells and chemical hapten exposure. Background on the study: Small pooled library volume differences mainly caused per-sample TCR yield variation. Whole-study results and caveats: While controls formed fewer of them, expanded TCRs formed significantly more large CDR3 similarity clusters. Patch test score was positively correlated with the counts of TCRs that had expanded at PT1.

As the library was built, unique molecular identifiers were attached to individual cDNA molecules. TCRdb itself ran the RACE reads through MiXCR, one entry per CDR3 protein. This sample carries some 380,000 distinct CDR3 sequences, 4.8% of them seen once, and the ten largest clones take approximately 2.5%. This clonotype showed up many times. Its cognate antigen is unknown. Time point in this sample: patch test 1, 2 weeks after DPC sensitization. Treatment of the sample: therapeutic diphenylcyclopropenone sensitization with weekly scalp DPC. CDR3 size: 15 residues. V lost 7 bases to trimming and J lost 5 bases, with 17 bases between them.

The TCR originated in a woman in her 50s with alopecia areata. Some clones in this sample may be carry-over from other donors' samples. The chain links TRBV12-3 or TRBV12-4 to TRBJ2-2, with D perhaps matching TRBD2 (5 bases). Here the sequenced sample was whole blood, taken in connection with sensitization to the hapten diphenylcyclopropenone (DPC). The CDR3 nucleotides are TGTGCCAGCAATACGAGAGGGCGCGGGACCGGGGAGCTGTTTTTT. It is translated as CASNTRGRGTGELFF.